The 26 T cell receptor beta chains presented below share a single source sample, sequenced in a study of T cell responses to AZD1222 COVID-19 vaccine. Sequencing used immunoSEQ multiplex PCR; TCRdb keeps in-frame clones, though not all of them. The profile shows 90,000 to 120,000 clones, about 93% of them singletons. The starting material was peripheral blood, obtained on day 0 of AZD1222 vaccination. These TCRs come from an adult in good health.

This clone turned up a few times. V and J are TRBV11-3 and TRBJ2-2; no clear D. CDR1 SGHNT and CDR2 YENEEA come from the germline V gene. The CDR3 totals 13 residues. Trimming shortened V by 2 bases and J by 5 bases, and 6 bases separated the two germline ends. CDR3 in amino acids: CASSLTVTGELFF. Here the CDR3 DNA reads TGTGCCAGCAGCTTAACTGTAACCGGGGAGCTGTTTTTT. The complete variable domain, with remaining parts taken from reference TRBV11-3 and TRBJ2-2, reads EAGVVQSPRYKIIEKKQPVAFWCNPISGHNTLYWYLQNLGQGPELLIRYENEEAVDDSQLPKDRFSAERLKGVDSTLKIQPAELGDSAVYLCASSLTVTGELFFGEGSRLTVL.

V usage is TRBV14 and J usage is TRBJ2-1; no reliable D call. Germline loops: CDR1 SGHDN, CDR2 FVKESK. The V and J ends lost 3 bases and 7 bases respectively, with 7 bases between them. This CDR3 is built from 12 residues. The CDR3 nucleotides are TGTGCCAGCAGCCAGATACAGAATGAGCAGTTCTTC. Translation: CASSQIQNEQFF.

The rearrangement joins TRBV2 to TRBJ1-6; D gene unclear. The CDR3 sequence is 15 residues long. Looked up from germline, CDR1 is SNHLY and CDR2 is FYNNEI. V lost 3 bases and J 5 bases, leaving 11 bases between the germline ends. The CDR3 coding sequence is TGTGCCAGCAGTGATGAAGGGAGAGATAATTCACCCCTCCACTTT. It specifies CASSDEGRDNSPLHF.

The chain uses TRBV12-3 or TRBV12-4 and TRBJ1-3, with no clear D. V was cut by 7 bases and J by 0 bases, with 7 bases left in between. The CDR3 contains 13 residues. The CDR3 DNA is TGTGCCAGCACTACCCTCTCTGGAAACACCATATATTTT. Protein sequence: CASTTLSGNTIYF.

This chain uses TRBV5-1 with TRBJ2-2, with D tentatively TRBD1 (6 bases). CDR1 and CDR2 (germline): SGHRS, YFSETQ. The germline V and J ends were trimmed by 4 bases and 1 base, with 8 bases remaining between them. The CDR3 is 14 amino acids. The CDR3 DNA follows: TGCGCCAGCAGCCCGGGACAGAACACCGGGGAGCTGTTTTTT. This encodes CASSPGQNTGELFF.

This chain uses TRBV25-1 with TRBJ2-3; 8 bases match TRBD1. Germline V CDR1 and CDR2: MGHDK, SYGVNS. The junction had 5 bases not matched to a gene; V was cut back by 8 bases and J by 4 bases. The CDR3 has 13 amino acids. CDR3 sequence reads: CASARTGPDTQYF. CDR3 DNA: TGTGCCAGCGCCCGGACAGGGCCAGATACGCAGTATTTT.

This clone was picked up one time. The genes are TRBV4-2 and TRBJ1-1; TRBD1 matches at 7 bases. Per germline, CDR1 LGHNA and CDR2 YNFKEQ. The CDR3 has 15 residues. V trimming: 4 bases; J trimming: 2 bases; junction bases outside the gene matches: 7. DNA for the CDR3: TGTGCCAGCAGCCGCATCGGGACAGTCAACACTGAAGCTTTCTTT. Protein sequence: CASSRIGTVNTEAFF.

The chain carries TRBV19 and TRBJ1-1; 7 positions agree with TRBD1. Trimming cost V 10 bases and J 4 bases; bases outside gene matches: 9. The CDR3 runs 13 residues. Germline V gene sequence: CDR1 LNHDA, CDR2 SQIVND (reference sequence). CDR3 nucleotide sequence: TGTGCCATTCCCGACAGGGCGTCCACTGAAGCTTTCTTT. This codes for CAIPDRASTEAFF.

This clone was seen once. The chain recombines TRBV30 with TRBJ1-4, with unresolved D. The V gene lost 4 bases and the J gene lost 7 bases, with 10 bases spanning the gap. Looked up from germline, CDR1 is GTSNPN and CDR2 is SVGIG (reference sequence). The CDR3 is 12 amino acids. The CDR3, as DNA: TGTGCCTGGATCTCTGGTGGTGAAAAACTGTTTTTT. Encoded protein: CAWISGGEKLFF.

The gene calls are TRBV6-2 or TRBV6-3 and TRBJ1-2, with D unclear. V shed 0 bases and J shed 3 bases, with 5 bases lying between them. The CDR3 extends over 13 amino acids. Looked up from germline, CDR1 is MNHEY and CDR2 is SVGEGT. The CDR3 sequence is CASSYSADYGYTF. CDR3 in DNA: TGTGCCAGCAGTTACTCAGCGGACTATGGCTACACCTTC.

The chain is built from TRBV15 and TRBJ1-4; D unclear. Germline V gives CDR1 LNHNV, CDR2 YYDKDF (reference sequence). The CDR3 length is 15 residues. Trimming took 5 bases from V and 3 from J, leaving 13 bases between them. The CDR3 nucleotides read TGTGCCACCAGCCGAATTAGGCAGGCTAATGAAAAACTGTTTTTT. Translating gives CATSRIRQANEKLFF. Variable domain in full (rest from reference TRBV15 and TRBJ1-4): DAMVIQNPRYQVTQFGKPVTLSCSQTLNHNVMYWYQQKSSQAPKLLFHYYDKDFNNEADTPDNFQSRRPNTSFCFLDIRSPGLGDTAMYLCATSRIRQANEKLFFGSGTQLSVL.

This chain links TRBV6-2 or TRBV6-3 with TRBJ2-5, with D unresolved. Trimming removed 2 bases from V and 5 bases from J, with 6 bases in between. This CDR3 spans 12 amino acids. Looked up from germline, CDR1 is MNHEY and CDR2 is SVGEGT. This chain's CDR3 is CASSYGRETQYF. The CDR3 DNA sequence: TGTGCCAGCAGTTACGGGCGGGAGACCCAGTACTTC.

This clone has more than one count but fewer than ten. The chain has TRBV6-1 and TRBJ1-2, with no clear D. V gave up 1 base and J gave up 8 bases, with 8 bases separating them. The V gene's germline CDR1 is MNHNS and CDR2 SASEGT. This CDR3 is 12 amino acids long. The CDR3 DNA is TGTGCCAGCAGTGAAGGGGCGTTCGGCTACACCTTC. As protein: CASSEGAFGYTF.

This chain connects TRBV3-1 (or the pseudogene TRBV3-2) to TRBJ1-2; D uncertain. Trimming removed 0 bases at V and 8 bases at J, with 10 bases between. This CDR3 region has 13 residues. Germline V CDR1 and CDR2: LGHDT, YNNKEL (reference sequence). The CDR3 DNA is TGTGCCAGCAGCCAAGAAATGGTATACGGCTACACCTTC. It codes for CASSQEMVYGYTF.

This sequence joins TRBV29-1 and TRBJ1-4, with D maybe TRBD1 (6 bases). The germline V gene has CDR1 SQVTM and CDR2 ANQGSEA. The ends were cut back, 0 bases at V and 5 bases at J, with 19 bases in the middle. There are 17 residues in the CDR3. Written as DNA, the CDR3 is TGCAGCGTTGAAGACCCCTATACGACAGGTTCGAATGAAAAACTGTTTTTT. It codes for CSVEDPYTTGSNEKLFF.

This chain connects TRBV5-4 to TRBJ2-7; no clear D gene. The CDR3 spans 13 residues. V was pared by 0 bases and J by 2 bases, with 6 bases between. Germline V gene lookup returns CDR1 SGHNT and CDR2 YYREEE (reference sequence). This CDR3 is CASSLDSPYEQYF. CDR3 sequence (DNA): TGTGCCAGCAGCTTGGACAGTCCCTACGAGCAGTACTTC.

The CDR3 coding sequence is TGCAGTGCTAGTGACCAACCCGCATACTCGGTCCAAGCGGAGGATGGCTACACCTTC. Translation: CSASDQPAYSVQAEDGYTF. The chain recombines TRBV20-1 with TRBJ1-2; D not resolved. In germline, CDR1 is DFQATT, CDR2 SNEGSKA (reference sequence). V dropped 3 bases and J dropped 6 bases, with 32 bases sitting between them. The CDR3 is 19 residues long.

The chain couples TRBV7-8 to TRBJ2-7; no firm D call. V lost 6 bases and J lost 2, with 8 bases in between. Germline values: CDR1 SGHVS, CDR2 FQNEAQ. The CDR3 extends over 12 amino acids. The CDR3 loop is CASSLGTYEQYF. Written as DNA, the CDR3 is TGTGCCAGCAGTCTAGGAACCTACGAGCAGTACTTC.

The rearrangement links TRBV3-1 (or the pseudogene TRBV3-2) to TRBJ1-6; D might be TRBD1 (6 bases). The germline gives CDR1 LGHDT, CDR2 YNNKEL (reference sequence). The CDR3 is made up of 14 amino acids. Trimming stripped 6 bases from V and 7 bases from J, with 13 bases between. The CDR3 reads CASRFQGTNSPLHF. CDR3 coding DNA: TGTGCCAGCAGATTCCAGGGGACCAATTCACCCCTCCACTTT.

The V and J genes are TRBV2 and TRBJ2-6; D is unclear. CDR1 is SNHLY, CDR2 FYNNEI, per germline. V was clipped by 8 bases and J by 3 bases, with 5 bases between them. The CDR3 is 12 amino acids. CDR3 loop: CASLGGANVLTF. CDR3 coding DNA: TGTGCCAGCCTTGGTGGGGCCAACGTCCTGACTTTC.

This clone showed up just once. The identical CDR3 is also encoded by other nucleotide sequences in the sample. The chain joins TRBV9 to TRBJ2-7; D gene unclear. CDR3 length equals 14 residues. Deletions cut 0 bases from V and 0 bases from J, with 7 bases between. Germline V gene lookup returns CDR1 SGDLS and CDR2 YYNGEE. This CDR3 is CASSVDHSSYEQYF. Here the CDR3 DNA reads TGTGCCAGCAGCGTAGATCACAGCTCCTACGAGCAGTACTTC. Using reference TRBV9 and TRBJ2-7 for the parts outside the CDR3, the full variable domain is DSGVTQTPKHLITATGQRVTLRCSPRSGDLSVYWYQQSLDQGLQFLIQYYNGEERAKGNILERFSAQQFPDLHSELNLSSLELGDSALYFCASSVDHSSYEQYFGPGTRLTVT.

CDR3 in amino acids: CASSLLRDEQYF. The CDR3 coding sequence is TGTGCCAGCAGTTTGCTCCGGGACGAGCAGTACTTC. The J gene is TRBJ2-7, the V gene TRBV12-3 or TRBV12-4; D gene unclear. V was shortened by 3 bases and J by 5 bases, with 8 bases between the two germline ends. This CDR3 has 12 residues.

The V call is TRBV19, the J call TRBJ1-2, with D tentatively TRBD1 (6 bases). From germline, CDR1 is LNHDA and CDR2 SQIVND (reference sequence). The V gene lost 7 bases and the J gene lost 4 bases, with 16 bases spanning the gap. The CDR3 loop spans 14 amino acids. The CDR3 bases are TGTGCCAGTAATTCCCGACAGGTGACCTATGGCTACACCTTC. This encodes CASNSRQVTYGYTF.

The chain carries TRBV2 and TRBJ2-1, with TRBD2 as a possible D gene (5 bases). V gave up 2 bases and J gave up 9 bases, with 8 bases separating them. Germline-derived CDR1 and CDR2 are SNHLY and FYNNEI. The CDR3 covers 12 residues. In DNA, the CDR3 is TGTGCCAGCAGTGAATTAGGAGGTGAGCAGTTCTTC. Translating gives CASSELGGEQFF.

The chain has TRBV12-5 and TRBJ1-5; maybe TRBD1 (5 bases). V was trimmed by 6 bases and J by 0 bases, leaving 21 bases between them. CDR1 LGHNT and CDR2 FRNRAP come from the germline V gene. The CDR3 loop spans 18 amino acids. In DNA form, the CDR3 reads TGTGCTAGTGGAACTCAGGCAGCCGAGGGGTATAGCAATCAGCCCCAGCATTTT. The encoded protein is CASGTQAAEGYSNQPQHF.

The chain combines TRBV7-2 with TRBJ2-2, with D tentatively TRBD1 (6 bases). The CDR3 has 14 amino acids. Germline CDR1 SGHTA, CDR2 FQGNSA. The V gene lost 4 bases and the J gene lost 6 bases, with 12 bases spanning the gap. The CDR3 DNA reads as TGTGCCAGCAGCTCCCAAGGGGGATCCGGGGAGCTGTTTTTT. It specifies CASSSQGGSGELFF.